These 24 T cell receptor beta chains were all obtained from the same sample, sequenced in a study of T cell clones after liver transplantation. The method was immunoSEQ multiplex PCR; TCRdb's version includes in-frame clones alone and lacks a portion of them. The data show roughly 20,000 clones, under 95% seen once. The specimen comprised CD8+ T cells from blood, sampled less than 27 months after liver transplant. These receptor sequences come from a human patient who received a liver transplant. The T cells may partly be graft donor cells.

This chain joins TRBV5-4 and TRBJ2-3, with TRBD2 matching 7 bases. CDR3 length: 14 amino acids. Germline V gives CDR1 SGHNT, CDR2 YYREEE (reference sequence). With V trimmed by 4 bases and J by 4 bases, 6 bases remained unmatched. The CDR3 region has the DNA TGTGCCAGCAGCGTGAAAGCGGGATCAGATACGCAGTATTTT. Translated: CASSVKAGSDTQYF.

The chain recombines TRBV27 with TRBJ2-1, with a possible D match to TRBD1 (6 bases). The CDR3 loop spans 13 amino acids. Germline loops: CDR1 MNHEY, CDR2 SMNVEV (reference sequence). Trimming removed 3 bases from V and 9 bases from J, with 12 bases in between. The CDR3 sequence: CASSFHTGFEQFF. The CDR3 coding sequence is TGTGCCAGCAGTTTTCATACAGGGTTTGAGCAGTTCTTC.

V is TRBV5-6 and J is TRBJ2-1, with 7 bases matching TRBD2. In germline, CDR1 is SGHDT, CDR2 YYEEEE. The CDR3 is made up of 15 amino acids. V trimming: 5 bases; J trimming: 6 bases; junction bases outside the gene matches: 11. CDR3 loop: CASRDGGRGVNEQFF. The CDR3 DNA reads TGTGCCAGCAGGGACGGCGGGAGAGGGGTCAATGAGCAGTTCTTC.

This rearrangement joins TRBV27 to TRBJ2-7, with 10 positions matching TRBD2. CDR1 and CDR2 from the germline V gene are MNHEY and SMNVEV (reference sequence). The CDR3 has 16 amino acids. Trimming at V came to 6 bases and at J to 7 bases, leaving 15 bases not matched to a gene. Here the CDR3 DNA reads TGTGCCAGCAGCCTTCTGAGCGGGAGGGCCCTGAGGGAGCAGTACTTC. It translates to CASSLLSGRALREQYF.

The chain joins TRBV5-6 to TRBJ2-3; TRBD2 matches 11 bases. CDR3 length equals 16 residues. In germline, CDR1 is SGHDT, CDR2 YYEEEE. J was trimmed by 3 bases and V by 4 bases; bases with no gene match: 7. The DNA for the CDR3 is TGTGCCAGCAGCCTTCAACTAGCGGGAGTGACAGATACGCAGTATTTT. It specifies CASSLQLAGVTDTQYF.

The genes are TRBV5-6 and TRBJ2-7; 7 bases are a match to TRBD1. The CDR3 is 14 residues long. Per germline, CDR1 SGHDT and CDR2 YYEEEE. J was trimmed by 7 bases and V by 4 bases; bases with no gene match: 11. Here the CDR3 DNA reads TGTGCCAGCAGCACCGAGACAGGGCAAAGGGAGCAGTACTTC. Translating it yields CASSTETGQREQYF.

This chain uses TRBV11-2 with TRBJ2-5; D not certain. The CDR3 loop spans 12 amino acids. The germline V gene encodes CDR1 SGHAT and CDR2 FQNNGV. Trimming pared 9 bases from V and 7 bases from J, leaving 15 bases between. The CDR3, as DNA: TGTGCCAGGGTCCGTACCACGGGGACCCAGTACTTC. Residues: CARVRTTGTQYF.

The chain recombines TRBV6-6 with TRBJ2-2; the D is unclear. The germline gives CDR1 MNHNY, CDR2 SVGAGI (reference sequence). The CDR3 is 11 residues long. V dropped 2 bases and J dropped 6 bases, with 1 base sitting between them. The CDR3 loop is CASSYPGELFF. The CDR3, as DNA: TGTGCCAGCAGTTACCCCGGGGAGCTGTTTTTT.

V and J are TRBV9 and TRBJ2-7, with 9 bases matching TRBD2. Per germline, CDR1 SGDLS and CDR2 YYNGEE. The V segment lost 5 bases and the J segment 5 bases; nucleotides outside the gene matches: 11. This CDR3 contains 15 residues. This CDR3 is CASSLSAGGLHEQYF. The DNA of the CDR3 is TGTGCCAGCAGTTTATCGGCGGGAGGGCTTCACGAGCAGTACTTC.

The chain links TRBV2 to TRBJ2-7; tentatively, D is TRBD2 (5 bases). The CDR3 totals 13 residues. V lost 5 bases, J lost 1 base, and 9 bases lay in between. Germline CDR1 and CDR2: SNHLY and FYNNEI. CDR3 residues: CASSPAASYEQYF. The DNA for the CDR3 is TGTGCCAGCAGTCCAGCGGCGTCCTACGAGCAGTACTTC.

This chain joins TRBV6-4 and TRBJ2-1; no reliable D call. The germline gives CDR1 MRHNA, CDR2 SNTAGT. The CDR3 is 12 residues long. Trimming cost V 8 bases and J 4 bases, with 9 bases left between them. In DNA, the CDR3 is TGTGCCAGCCCAATCAAGTACAATGAGCAGTTCTTC. Its translation is CASPIKYNEQFF.

This chain links TRBV13 with TRBJ2-1; D is possibly TRBD2 (5 bases). V was trimmed by 4 bases and J by 5 bases, leaving 15 bases between them. CDR1 PRHDT and CDR2 FYEKMQ come from the germline V gene (reference sequence). This CDR3 comprises 15 residues. This CDR3 reads CASSSMLLADNEQFF. Here the CDR3 DNA reads TGTGCCAGCAGCTCAATGTTGCTAGCCGACAATGAGCAGTTCTTC.

Sample share makes this clone medium-sized (0.01 to 0.1%). V usage is TRBV9 and J usage is TRBJ2-3, with 7 bases that match TRBD2. The CDR3 has 17 residues. With V trimmed by 0 bases and J by 0 bases, 7 bases remained unmatched. The V gene's germline CDR1 is SGDLS and CDR2 YYNGEE. The CDR3: CASSVGSKRGSTDTQYF. The CDR3 region has the DNA TGTGCCAGCAGCGTAGGGAGCAAGCGGGGAAGCACAGATACGCAGTATTTT.

The chain uses TRBV15 and TRBJ2-7; D is undetermined. The CDR3 has 14 residues. Germline V gene lookup returns CDR1 LNHNV and CDR2 YYDKDF (reference sequence). Trimming took off 0 bases at V and 3 bases at J, with 9 bases between the two ends. DNA for the CDR3: TGTGCCACCAGCAGAGATCAGTTAGGCTACGAGCAGTACTTC. Translated: CATSRDQLGYEQYF.

The V call is TRBV5-4, the J call TRBJ2-1, with 12 nucleotides matching TRBD2. The CDR3 runs to 15 residues. Germline CDR1 SGHNT, CDR2 YYREEE (reference sequence). With 5 bases clipped from V and 4 bases from J, the junction kept 4 bases outside the gene matches. This CDR3 is CASSDGLAGYNEQFF. The CDR3 nucleotides are TGTGCCAGCAGTGACGGACTAGCGGGATACAATGAGCAGTTCTTC.

The CDR3 DNA reads TGTGCCAGCACACAGACACGCTCCTACAATGAGCAGTTCTTC. The encoded protein is CASTQTRSYNEQFF. V gene TRBV27 combines with J gene TRBJ2-1, with D hard to call. Trimming pared 7 bases from V and 0 bases from J, leaving 10 bases between. The germline CDR1 and CDR2 sequences are MNHEY and SMNVEV (reference sequence). The CDR3 length is 14 residues.

The chain links TRBV13 to TRBJ2-2, with TRBD2 matching over 11 bases. The CDR3 has 15 residues. The V and J ends lost 2 bases and 6 bases, in that order; junction bases with no gene match: 2. The germline V gene encodes CDR1 PRHDT and CDR2 FYEKMQ (reference sequence). The CDR3 protein is CASSLLAGGPGELFF. The DNA for the CDR3 is TGTGCCAGCAGCTTACTAGCGGGAGGACCCGGGGAGCTGTTTTTT.

V and J are TRBV5-6 and TRBJ2-3, with a possible D match to TRBD1 (6 bases). CDR1 and CDR2 from the germline V gene are SGHDT and YYEEEE. Trimming cost V 0 bases and J 3 bases, with 11 bases left between them. The CDR3 covers 15 residues. The CDR3 sequence: CASSLDREFTDTQYF. The CDR3 DNA sequence: TGTGCCAGCAGCTTGGACAGGGAATTTACAGATACGCAGTATTTT.

The chain has TRBV7-6 and TRBJ2-7; maybe TRBD2 (6 bases). The V end was cut by 1 base, the J end by 3 bases, with 19 bases between. Germline V lookup: CDR1 SGHVS, CDR2 FNYEAQ. CDR3 length equals 17 residues. The CDR3 spells CASSLEMRENPNYEQYF. The CDR3 coding sequence is TGTGCCAGCAGCTTAGAGATGCGGGAAAACCCGAACTACGAGCAGTACTTC.

The chain employs TRBV2 and TRBJ2-1; D gene unclear. Germline CDR1 SNHLY, CDR2 FYNNEI. This CDR3 is 13 amino acids long. Trimming removed 6 bases from V and 10 bases from J, with 16 bases in between. CDR3 amino acids: CASSASWADEQFF. DNA for the CDR3: TGTGCCAGCAGCGCGTCCTGGGCGGACGAGCAGTTCTTC.

The V and J genes are TRBV21-1 and TRBJ1-1. TRBV21-1 is given as a pseudogene. This CDR3 comprises 14 residues. Here the CDR3 reads CANGYGGRNTEAFF. The CDR3 DNA follows: TGTGCCAACGGGTACGGGGGCCGAAACACTGAAGCTTTCTTT.

This clone is judged medium-sized (0.01 to 0.1%). Different DNA sequences within this sample yield the same CDR3. The gene calls are TRBV5-4 and TRBJ2-7; D is uncertain. Per germline, CDR1 SGHNT and CDR2 YYREEE (reference sequence). The CDR3 length is 12 residues. V shed 3 bases and J shed 7 bases, with 11 bases lying between them. The CDR3 protein is CASSSQYGEQYF. CDR3 nucleotide sequence: TGTGCCAGCAGCTCTCAGTATGGGGAGCAGTACTTC.

This chain uses TRBV13 with TRBJ2-7; D is undetermined. Germline values: CDR1 PRHDT, CDR2 FYEKMQ (reference sequence). CDR3 length: 14 amino acids. Trimming took off 2 bases at V and 2 bases at J, with 10 bases between the two ends. The CDR3: CASSLSRTTYEQYF. The CDR3 region has the DNA TGTGCCAGCAGCTTAAGCAGAACGACCTACGAGCAGTACTTC.

The chain links TRBV6-5 to TRBJ2-3; D unclear. Germline V CDR1 and CDR2: MNHEY, SVGAGI. With 5 bases removed from V and 6 bases from J, the gap between germline ends came to 9 bases. This CDR3 comprises 12 residues. The CDR3 coding sequence is TGTGCCAGCAGTCCTGACTTGGATACGCAGTATTTT. Translating gives CASSPDLDTQYF.